These 15 T cell receptor beta chains share one sample of origin, sequenced in a study of vaccination and CD4 T cells after COVID-19. The treatment here: roughly 10-day PBMC culture with coronavirus spike peptide pools or control peptides (ViraFEST assay). The Oncomine TCR Beta short-read assay was what sequenced the DNA obtained from cultured CD4+ T cells. Each CDR3 protein gets one entry after TCRdb re-called the PCR reads with MiXCR. This table has 11,000 to 15,000 distinct CDR3 sequences, around 50% appearing once. The antigens these receptors bind are not known. The sequences come from CD4+ T cells from blood, cultured in vitro, collected before SARS-CoV-2 vaccination. The receptor set was obtained from a human donor who had recovered from COVID-19.

V usage is TRBV6-1 and J usage is TRBJ1-2; D perhaps matches TRBD1 (5 bases). CDR3 size: 14 residues. Germline V gene sequence: CDR1 MNHNS, CDR2 SASEGT. With 5 bases removed from V and 8 bases from J, the gap between germline ends came to 18 bases. The CDR3 nucleotides are TGTGCCAGCAGTCCCGTGATAGGAAGGGGAGGCTACACCTTC. This sequence encodes CASSPVIGRGGYTF.

The CDR3 nucleotides read TGTGCCACCAGTGTCGGGGCTAACCAAGAGACCCAGTACTTC. The encoded protein is CATSVGANQETQYF. The rearrangement joins TRBV15 to TRBJ2-5; possibly TRBD1 or TRBD2 for D (5 bases each). From germline, CDR1 is LNHNV and CDR2 YYDKDF (reference sequence). Trimming removed 6 bases at V and 0 bases at J, with 11 bases between. This CDR3 is 14 amino acids long.

This chain links TRBV6-5 with TRBJ2-1; 8 nucleotides align to TRBD2. This CDR3 region has 14 residues. J lost 6 bases, V lost 2 bases, and 3 bases had no gene match. Per germline, CDR1 MNHEY and CDR2 SVGAGI. Here the CDR3 reads CASSYPSGSNEQFF. CDR3 nucleotide sequence: TGTGCCAGCAGTTACCCGAGCGGGAGCAATGAGCAGTTCTTC.

This clonotype came up a few times. The rearrangement links TRBV20-1 to TRBJ1-2; weak D call: TRBD1 (6 bases). The CDR3 consists of 15 residues. Germline V CDR1 and CDR2: DFQATT, SNEGSKA (reference sequence). V lost 5 bases to trimming and J lost 6 bases, with 22 bases between them. CDR3 bases: TGCAGTGCTCCCTCGGCGTGGCAGGGGTTCAATGGCTACACCTTC. Translated, it gives CSAPSAWQGFNGYTF.

The chain carries TRBV10-1 and TRBJ2-2; 7 bases line up with TRBD1. The length of the CDR3 is 15 residues. J gave up 4 bases and V 8 bases, and 10 bases lay outside the gene matches. Germline-derived CDR1 and CDR2 are WNHNN and SYGVQD (reference sequence). The CDR3, as DNA: TGCGCCAGCTATAGGGGGCAGGGTACCACCGGGGAGCTGTTTTTT. This gives the protein CASYRGQGTTGELFF.

V and J are TRBV7-9 and TRBJ1-5; D not certain. Germline V gene sequence: CDR1 SEHNR, CDR2 FQNEAQ (reference sequence). Deletions cut 1 base from V and 0 bases from J, with 10 bases between. The CDR3 sequence is 16 residues long. The CDR3 nucleotides are TGTGCCAGCAGCTTAGGCGGCAGCCCTAGCAATCAGCCCCAGCATTTT. This encodes CASSLGGSPSNQPQHF.

The DNA of the CDR3 is TGTGCCTCGGGGGGGGACGGTTCACCCCTCCACTTT. Protein: CASGGDGSPLHF. The genes are TRBV2 and TRBJ1-6, with D maybe TRBD1 (5 bases). V was pared by 11 bases and J by 9 bases, with 14 bases between. The CDR3 is 12 amino acids. Germline CDR1 is SNHLY and CDR2 is FYNNEI. Full variable domain (rest looked up from reference TRBV2 and TRBJ1-6): EPEVTQTPSHQVTQMGQEVILRCVPISNHLYFYWYRQILGQKVEFLVSFYNNEISEKSEIFDDQFSVERPDGSNFTLKIRSTKLEDSAMYFCASGGDGSPLHFGNGTRLTVT.

This clonotype showed up just a few times. The J gene is TRBJ1-1, the V gene TRBV11-3, with D tentatively TRBD1 (5 bases). With 4 bases removed from V and 1 base from J, the gap between germline ends came to 10 bases. The CDR3 has 14 amino acids. Germline CDR1 and CDR2: SGHNT and YENEEA. CDR3 in DNA: TGTGCCAGCAGCTCCGTGAGGGGGAACACTGAAGCTTTCTTT. Translating it yields CASSSVRGNTEAFF.

This chain uses TRBV29-1 with TRBJ1-5; 7 nucleotides agree with TRBD1. CDR1 and CDR2 from the germline V gene are SQVTM and ANQGSEA. This CDR3 region has 13 residues. Germline trimming cut 6 bases from V and 3 bases from J; bases unmatched to any gene: 5. CDR3 coding DNA: TGCAGCGTCAAGACAGGGAACAATCAGCCCCAGCATTTT. Encoded protein: CSVKTGNNQPQHF.

The CDR3: CASSLGGMNTEAFF. The CDR3 coding sequence is TGTGCCAGCAGCTTGGGTGGGATGAACACTGAAGCTTTCTTT. The J gene is TRBJ1-1, the V gene TRBV7-3, with D hard to call. In germline, CDR1 is SGHTA, CDR2 FQGTGA. The CDR3 loop spans 14 amino acids. V was trimmed by 3 bases and J by 0 bases, leaving 8 bases between them.

This rearrangement joins TRBV30 to TRBJ1-5, with D unresolved. Germline V gene sequence: CDR1 GTSNPN, CDR2 SVGIG (reference sequence). This CDR3 spans 12 amino acids. V was trimmed by 3 bases and J by 5 bases, leaving 8 bases between them. The CDR3 region has the DNA TGTGCCTGGAGCCAAGAGGATCAGCCCCAGCATTTT. This translates into CAWSQEDQPQHF.

This chain connects TRBV5-4 to TRBJ2-1; D is unresolved. Trimming shortened V by 0 bases and J by 0 bases, and 7 bases separated the two germline ends. This CDR3 spans 15 amino acids. Per the germline V gene, CDR1 is SGHNT and CDR2 is YYREEE (reference sequence). This CDR3 reads CASSLERSSYNEQFF. The DNA for the CDR3 is TGTGCCAGCAGCTTGGAACGAAGCTCCTACAATGAGCAGTTCTTC. The full variable domain, its missing parts supplied by reference TRBV5-4 and TRBJ2-1, is ETGVTQSPTHLIKTRGQQVTLRCSSQSGHNTVSWYQQALGQGPQFIFQYYREEENGRGNFPPRFSGLQFPNYSSELNVNALELDDSALYLCASSLERSSYNEQFFGPGTRLTVL.

The rearrangement joins TRBV7-2 to TRBJ2-3, with 7 bases identical to TRBD2. The germline V gene has CDR1 SGHTA and CDR2 FQGNSA. CDR3 size: 16 residues. The V gene end was trimmed by 3 bases and the J gene end by 6 bases; junction bases not matched to a gene: 12. CDR3 sequence reads: CASSFSWGGSGDTQYF. The CDR3 nucleotides read TGTGCCAGCAGCTTTAGTTGGGGCGGGAGTGGGGATACGCAGTATTTT. The complete variable domain, with remaining parts taken from reference TRBV7-2 and TRBJ2-3, reads GAGVSQSPSNKVTEKGKDVELRCDPISGHTALYWYRQSLGQGLEFLIYFQGNSAPDKSGLPSDRFSAERTGGSVSTLTIQRTQQEDSAVYLCASSFSWGGSGDTQYFGPGTRLTVL.

The rearrangement joins TRBV20-1 to TRBJ1-2; 7 nucleotides line up with TRBD1. Trimming removed 6 bases from V and 6 bases from J; junction bases left unmatched: 13. The CDR3 spans 14 residues. Looked up from germline, CDR1 is DFQATT and CDR2 is SNEGSKA (reference sequence). CDR3 sequence: CSAPGQLGEDGYTF. Here the CDR3 DNA reads TGCAGTGCGCCGGGACAGCTCGGTGAAGATGGCTACACCTTC.

This clonotype was counted a few times. V gene TRBV4-3 combines with J gene TRBJ2-3, with D uncertain. With 6 bases removed from V and 0 bases from J, the gap between germline ends came to 13 bases. Looked up from germline, CDR1 is LGHNA and CDR2 is YSLEER. This CDR3 comprises 15 residues. CDR3 in amino acids: CASRRSILSTDTQYF. The CDR3 DNA follows: TGCGCCAGCAGGCGGAGTATCCTTAGCACAGATACGCAGTATTTT.